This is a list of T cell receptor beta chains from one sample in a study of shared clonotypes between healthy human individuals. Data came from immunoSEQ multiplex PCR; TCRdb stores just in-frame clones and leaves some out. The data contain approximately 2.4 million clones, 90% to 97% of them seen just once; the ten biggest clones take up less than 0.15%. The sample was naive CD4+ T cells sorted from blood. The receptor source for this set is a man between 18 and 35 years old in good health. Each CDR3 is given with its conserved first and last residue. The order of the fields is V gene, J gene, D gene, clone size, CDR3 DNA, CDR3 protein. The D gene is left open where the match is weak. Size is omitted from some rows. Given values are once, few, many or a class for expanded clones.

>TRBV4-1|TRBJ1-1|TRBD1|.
TGCGCCAGCAGCCCGGGGGACAGGGGGAACACTGAAGCTTTCTTT
CASSPGDRGNTEAFF
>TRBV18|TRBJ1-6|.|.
TGTGCCAGCTCACAGGGGGTTGGTAATTCACCCCTCCACTTT
CASSQGVGNSPLHF
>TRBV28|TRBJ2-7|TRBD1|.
TGTGCCAGCAGACCAGGGGGTTCCTCCTACGAGCAGTACTTC
CASRPGGSSYEQYF
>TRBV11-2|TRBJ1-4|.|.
TGTGCCAGCAGCTCCCAGCAACGAAATGAAAAACTGTTTTTT
CASSSQQRNEKLFF
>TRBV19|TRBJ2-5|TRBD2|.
TGTGCCAGTAGTTCCGGGACTAGCGGCCAAGAGACCCAGTACTTC
CASSSGTSGQETQYF
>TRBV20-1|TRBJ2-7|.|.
TGCAGCGGACGGAGCTCCTACGAGCAGTACTTC
CSGRSSYEQYF
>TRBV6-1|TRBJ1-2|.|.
TGTGCCAGCAGTGAAGTCGGGGCTAACTATGGCTACACCTTC
CASSEVGANYGYTF
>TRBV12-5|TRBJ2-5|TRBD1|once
TGTGCTAGTGGTTTGGTAATAGGCCCCACAGGGGCCCAGTACTTC
CASGLVIGPTGAQYF
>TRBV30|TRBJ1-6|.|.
TGTGCCTGGACGAGCTCCTATAATTCACCCCTCCACTTT
CAWTSSYNSPLHF
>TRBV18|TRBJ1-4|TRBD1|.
TGTGCCAGCTCAAGTCTAACAGGGGATGCAAAACTGTTTTTT
CASSSLTGDAKLFF
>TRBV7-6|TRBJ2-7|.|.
TGTGCCAGCAGCTTAGGTGCAGGGAGCTCCTACGAGCAGTACTTC
CASSLGAGSSYEQYF
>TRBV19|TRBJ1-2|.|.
TGTGCCAGTAGTAAAGACCTCAAAGGGCTCGGGGGCTACACCTTC
CASSKDLKGLGGYTF
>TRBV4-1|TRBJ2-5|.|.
TGCGCCAGCAGCCAGGGCCTCCGGGAGACCCAGTACTTC
CASSQGLRETQYF
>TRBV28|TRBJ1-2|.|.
TGTGCCAGCAGTATCAATCCCCTCGGCGGTAACTATGGCTACACCTTC
CASSINPLGGNYGYTF
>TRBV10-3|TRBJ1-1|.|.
TGTGCCATCAGTGAGTCGGGCAGGGAGGGCCCTGAAGCTTTCTTT
CAISESGREGPEAFF
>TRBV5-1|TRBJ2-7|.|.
TGCGCCAGCAGCTTGGTAGCCGTGGGACTGCCGTACGAGCAGTACTTC
CASSLVAVGLPYEQYF